This is a list of T cell receptor beta chains from one sample in a study of T cells in Graves' hyperthyroidism and ophthalmopathy. TCRdb reprocessed the multiplex PCR reads with MiXCR, giving one entry per CDR3 protein. The sample consists of fewer than 450,000 distinct CDR3 sequences, more than 13% of them appearing once. Sequenced sample: blood. Receptor source: a middle-aged man with Graves' ophthalmopathy. Each CDR3 is given with its conserved first and last residue. D genes are given only for firm matches. A row's size may be missing; if present it is once, few, many or a size class.

clone_size	cdr3_length	d_call	v_call	j_call	cdr3_nt	cdr3_aa
many	15	TRBD2	TRBV20-1	TRBJ2-7	TGCAGTGCTGACTCTGCGGGAGGCCGTACCTACGAGCAGTACTTC	CSADSAGGRTYEQYF
NA	14	NA	TRBV28	TRBJ2-1	TGTGCCAGCAGTCCTGACAGGTTCGACAATGAGCAGTTCTTC	CASSPDRFDNEQFF
many	13	NA	TRBV11-1	TRBJ2-1	TGTGCCAGCAGCTTAGACAGGGTCAATGAGCAGTTCTTC	CASSLDRVNEQFF
NA	12	TRBD1	TRBV27	TRBJ1-1	TGTGCCAGCAGTGCCCCAGGGGGCAGAGCTTTCTTT	CASSAPGGRAFF
many	14	TRBD1	TRBV18	TRBJ2-5	TGTGCCAGCTCTCGCGGACAGGGGAGAGAGACCCAGTACTTC	CASSRGQGRETQYF
NA	13	TRBD2	TRBV29-1	TRBJ2-5	TGCAGCGTTGCCACTAGCGGACAAGAGACCCAGTACTTC	CSVATSGQETQYF
NA	16	NA	TRBV14	TRBJ1-4	TGTGCCAGCAGCCAAGGTACCAGGAGTGCTAATGAAAAACTGTTTTTT	CASSQGTRSANEKLFF
many	15	NA	TRBV11-2	TRBJ2-7	TGTGCCAGCAGCTCCGGCGGTGGGGGAACCTACGAGCAGTACTTC	CASSSGGGGTYEQYF
few	17	TRBD1	TRBV28	TRBJ1-2	TGTGCCAGCAGGGATCCATCGAACAGACAGGGTGGCTATGGCTACACCTTC	CASRDPSNRQGGYGYTF
many	16	NA	TRBV19	TRBJ1-1	TGTGCCAGTAATAAGGGGGATCGGGTGAGGGGCACTGAAGCTTTCTTT	CASNKGDRVRGTEAFF
many	15	NA	TRBV3-1	TRBJ2-1	TGTGCCAGCAGCCAAGATCTGCTATCGTCCCGTGAGCAGTTCTTC	CASSQDLLSSREQFF
many	14	TRBD1	TRBV7-9	TRBJ1-1	TGTGCCAGCAGCGGGACAGGGGAAAGGGCTGAAGCTTTCTTT	CASSGTGERAEAFF
NA	16	TRBD2	TRBV28	TRBJ2-5	TGTGCCAGCAGTTTAAGTAGCGGGAGGGGTCAAGAGACCCAGTACTTC	CASSLSSGRGQETQYF
many	13	NA	TRBV5-8	TRBJ1-3	TGTGCCAGCAGCTACGAATCTGGAAACACCATATATTTT	CASSYESGNTIYF
many	16	NA	TRBV11-2	TRBJ1-3	TGTGCCAGCAGCTTAGTGGGACCTAGCTCTGGAAACACCATATATTTT	CASSLVGPSSGNTIYF
NA	14	NA	TRBV20-1	TRBJ2-6	TGCAGTGCCTCGGACTACTCTGGGGCCAACGTCCTGACTTTC	CSASDYSGANVLTF
NA	11	NA	TRBV20-1	TRBJ2-7	TGCAGTGCTAGGTTCACCTACGAGCAGTACTTC	CSARFTYEQYF
many	16	NA	TRBV7-9	TRBJ1-4	TGTGCCAGCAGCTTATCGACGCGGGCAACTAATGAAAAACTGTTTTTT	CASSLSTRATNEKLFF